This record looks at one T cell receptor (beta chain) sequence and its context. The sample comes from a study of T cell responses to AZD1222 COVID-19 vaccine. The V segment lost 4 bases and the J segment 7 bases; nucleotides outside the gene matches: 10. The CDR3 has 14 amino acids. The V gene's germline CDR1 is SQVTM and CDR2 ANQGSEA. Sequencing used immunoSEQ multiplex PCR; TCRdb keeps in-frame clones, though not all of them. The table shows over 120,000 clones, with around 94% occurring only once. Sequencing used peripheral blood, obtained after recovery from COVID-19. The receptor comes from an adult who had recovered from COVID-19. The rearrangement uses TRBV29-1 and TRBJ2-1; TRBD2 agrees at 7 bases. The CDR3 here is CSVASGMVTNEQFF. CDR3 in DNA: TGCAGCGTTGCTAGCGGAATGGTTACGAATGAGCAGTTCTTC.